This entry features one T cell receptor (beta chain) sequence. This clone was seen only a few times. The target of this receptor is not known. No much larger clone exists at a distance of one base, and base qualities are not known. Receptor libraries were prepared by the immunoSEQ multiplex PCR assay. For most patients, genomic DNA was isolated with the Qiagen DNeasy Blood and Tissue Kit and sent frozen to Adaptive Biotechnologies for TCR sequencing. For most patients, high-throughput TCR-beta CDR3 sequencing of genomic DNA was performed by Adaptive Biotechnologies. On the authors' methods: Adaptive's ImmunoSEQ software supplied the TCR sequencing data for around 19 patients, while MiXCR and VDJtools were used to process three other patients. CD4 versus CD8 sorting errors were corrected by removing sequences found in both subsets at a frequency ratio below 5:1. CDR3 nucleotide sequences shared by donor and recipient were removed because the origin of these sequences could not be assigned. At least 2-fold expansion over unstimulated cells and a minimum CFSE-low frequency of 0.002% (template counts) or 0.001% (read counts) were required for clones to be classified as alloreactive. A clone was considered mappable if detected in the sequenced pre-transplant spleen, lymph node, or MLR CFSE-low populations of the donor or recipient. Cumulative frequency of alloreactive clones was calculated as a percentage of all sequences weighted by copy number. What TCRdb holds here is the immuneACCESS table cut down to in-frame rearrangements. Part of the clones is not present; checked against another copy, under half of the missing clones reflect an unresolved V gene, and the others are unexplained. The V and J calls and clone size are taken from that table; D and trimming were inferred from the DNA. The table for this sample lists around 88,000 clones; 83% of them were counted only once. The biggest ten clones account for about 17% of the sample.

These data originate in a study of graft-versus-host responses after intestinal transplantation (dated by TCRdb to about 2021). General notes on the study: Multivisceral, liver-intestinal, or isolated intestinal transplants were received by the recipients. A peak of at least 4% donor T cells among recipient peripheral blood mononuclear cells was the definition used for donor T cell macrochimerism. All recipients received anti-thymocyte globulin induction followed by maintenance tacrolimus and steroids for roughly three years. Samples from a few later patients were sequenced in-house on an Illumina MiSeq with MiXCR processing rather than by the commercial service. To identify alloreactive clones, pre-transplant mixed lymphocyte reaction products were sequenced and then compared with unstimulated pre-transplant donor and recipient T cells. Graft-versus-host and host-versus-graft alloreactive T cell clones were tracked in the graft, circulation and bone marrow after intestinal transplantation using bulk TCR-beta CDR3 sequencing. The cohort enrolled about two dozen intestinal transplant recipients, one of whom was a retransplant, and a few patients without pretransplant specimens were excluded. What the work shows at the level of the full study, not this receptor alone: In patients with donor T cell macrochimerism, the allografts had high GvH to HvG T cell clonal ratios. GvH clones were detected in recipient bone marrow, and some of these GvH clones were observed earlier in ileal mucosa or blood, consistent with an intestinal mucosal origin. Early after transplant, declines in HvG clones were associated with peak levels of circulating GvH clones. The relatively low number and heterogeneity of intestinal transplant patients limited the conclusions.

The cysteine opens and the phenylalanine closes a CDR3 of 13 amino acids. Only the CDR3 part of the read is kept: 39 bases, read in frame from the first base. Taken from the germline V gene, the CDR1 and CDR2 loops are SNHLY and FYNNEI. V loses 3 bases of germline sequence and J loses 3 bases, and the interval between the two ends is 8 bases. In light of the paper, this sample's time point label describes: cells obtained before transplantation from donor or recipient. CD3+CD4+ and CD3+CD8+ populations were FACS-sorted from unstimulated pre-transplant donor and recipient cells taken from spleen or lymph nodes.

The origin of this receptor is a human donor who received an intestinal transplant. The sequencing here drew on unstimulated CD8+ T cells sorted from spleen or lymph node cells, taken before intestinal transplant. The V and J segments used are TRBV2 and TRBJ1-1, with no D gene named confidently. The CDR3 region: CASSDGGHTEAFF. The DNA sequence reads TGTGCCAGCAGTGATGGAGGGCACACTGAAGCTTTCTTT.